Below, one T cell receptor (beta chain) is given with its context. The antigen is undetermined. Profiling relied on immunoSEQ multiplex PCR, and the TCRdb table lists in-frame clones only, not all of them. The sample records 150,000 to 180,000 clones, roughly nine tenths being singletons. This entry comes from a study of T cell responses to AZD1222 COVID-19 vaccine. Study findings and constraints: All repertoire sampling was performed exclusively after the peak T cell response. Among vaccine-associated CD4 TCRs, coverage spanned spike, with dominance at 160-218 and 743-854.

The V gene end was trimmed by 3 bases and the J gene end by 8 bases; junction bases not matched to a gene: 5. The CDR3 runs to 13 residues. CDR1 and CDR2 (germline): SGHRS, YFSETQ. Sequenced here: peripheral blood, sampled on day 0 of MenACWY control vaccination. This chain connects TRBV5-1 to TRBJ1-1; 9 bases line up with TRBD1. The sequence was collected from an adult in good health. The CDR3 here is CASSSDRGGEAFF. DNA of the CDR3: TGCGCCAGCAGCTCGGACAGGGGAGGCGAAGCTTTCTTT.